This TCR beta chain was sequenced in a study of control samples from healthy donors and cancer patients. Profiled with immunoSEQ multiplex PCR; TCRdb holds only in-frame clones, not every one. The data contain roughly 100,000 clones, about four fifths of them seen just once; the ten biggest clones take up less than 15%. This CDR3 has 12 residues. Germline V lookup: CDR1 SEHNR, CDR2 FQNEAQ (reference sequence). V lost 1 base and J lost 2, with 3 bases in between. In the case of this clone: Distinct nucleotide sequences in the sample also encode this CDR3.

The genes are TRBV7-9 and TRBJ2-7, with D unresolved. The sequenced sample consisted of blood. This TCR derives from a woman aged 45-60 years in good health. The DNA for the CDR3 is TGTGCCAGCAGCTTAGGAACCTACGAGCAGTACTTC. Translating it yields CASSLGTYEQYF.